This T cell receptor beta chain originates from a study of identical twins. Study-wide results and caveats: Invariant populations such as MAIT and iNKT cells could partly muddle zero-insertion analyses.

TCRdb re-called the 5' RACE reads with MiXCR, one entry per CDR3 protein. The table shows approximately 1.8 million distinct CDR3 sequences, with 32% occurring only once. This clonotype appeared a few times. Its antigen is unknown. The V gene end was trimmed by 7 bases and the J gene end by 2 bases; junction bases not matched to a gene: 4. This CDR3 contains 14 residues. The receptor was isolated from a newborn girl in good health. The genes are TRBV12-3 or TRBV12-4 and TRBJ2-2; 7 bases match TRBD2. Sequencing was performed on cord blood. This CDR3 reads CASTKAGNTGELFF. Written as DNA, the CDR3 is TGTGCCAGCACCAAAGCGGGAAACACCGGGGAGCTGTTTTTT.